This T cell receptor (beta chain) appears in the sequencing data of a study of cytomegalovirus exposure and HLA in healthy donors. Study findings and constraints: Rates of TCR association differed by HLA locus in a later analysis, with DRB1 highest and HLA-C lowest. With high specificity and sensitivity, the classifier reportedly diagnosed cytomegalovirus status.

The CDR3 consists of 17 residues. CDR1 SGHTA and CDR2 FQGNSA come from the germline V gene. V trimming: 1 base; J trimming: 6 bases; junction bases outside the gene matches: 12. PCR used 60 Vbeta primers and 13 Jbeta primers. Original methodology: It was a later analysis that counted some 80 million unique TCR beta chains, of which some 9.9 million were shared. Repertoires were generated with immunoSEQ multiplex PCR, while TCRdb's copy carries only in-frame clones and drops some. Clone size and V and J calls were adopted from that table, with D and trimming inferred from the DNA. Of about 110,000 clones listed, around four fifths are singletons. Notes on this clone: Its cognate antigen is unknown.

The chain is built from TRBV7-2 and TRBJ2-5; TRBD2 matches at 9 bases. Sequences were obtained from PBMCs. The sequence was collected from a woman aged 60-70 years in good health and CMV-seropositive. The CDR3 sequence: CASSLGLGAGGLKTQYF. For the CDR3, the DNA is TGTGCCAGCAGCTTAGGGTTAGGGGCGGGAGGGCTGAAGACCCAGTACTTC.